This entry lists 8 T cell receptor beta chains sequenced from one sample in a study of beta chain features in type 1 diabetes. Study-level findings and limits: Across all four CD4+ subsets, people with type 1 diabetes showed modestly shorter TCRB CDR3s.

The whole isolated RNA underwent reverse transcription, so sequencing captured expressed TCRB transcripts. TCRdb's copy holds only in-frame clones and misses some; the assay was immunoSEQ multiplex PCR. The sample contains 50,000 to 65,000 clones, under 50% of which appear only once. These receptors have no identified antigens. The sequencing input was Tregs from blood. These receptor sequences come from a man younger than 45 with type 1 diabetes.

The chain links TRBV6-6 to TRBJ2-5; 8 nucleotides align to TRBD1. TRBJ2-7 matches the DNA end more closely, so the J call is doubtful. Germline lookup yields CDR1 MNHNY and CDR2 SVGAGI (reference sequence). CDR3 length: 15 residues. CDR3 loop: CASSPTGTGRYEQYF. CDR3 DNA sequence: TGTGCCAGCAGTCCCACCGGGACAGGACGTTACGAGCAGTACTTC.

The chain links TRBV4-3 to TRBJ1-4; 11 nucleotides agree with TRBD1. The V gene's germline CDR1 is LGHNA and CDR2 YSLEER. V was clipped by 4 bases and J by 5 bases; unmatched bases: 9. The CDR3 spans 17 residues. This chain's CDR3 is CASSPWGGTGGNEKLFF. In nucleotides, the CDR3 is TGCGCCAGCAGCCCCTGGGGGGGGACAGGGGGAAATGAAAAACTGTTTTTT.

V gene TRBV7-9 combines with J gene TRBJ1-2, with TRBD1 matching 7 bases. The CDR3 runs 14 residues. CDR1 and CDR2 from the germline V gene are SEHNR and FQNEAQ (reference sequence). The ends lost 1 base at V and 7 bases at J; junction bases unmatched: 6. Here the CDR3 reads CASSLEVQGLGYTF. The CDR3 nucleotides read TGTGCCAGCAGCTTAGAGGTACAGGGGCTTGGCTACACCTTC.

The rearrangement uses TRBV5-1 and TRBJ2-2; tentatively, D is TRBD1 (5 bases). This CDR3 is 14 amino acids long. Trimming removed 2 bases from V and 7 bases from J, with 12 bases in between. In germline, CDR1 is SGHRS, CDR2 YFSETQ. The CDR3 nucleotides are TGCGCCAGCAGCTTTGACAGTTATGACGGGGAGCTGTTTTTT. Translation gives CASSFDSYDGELFF.

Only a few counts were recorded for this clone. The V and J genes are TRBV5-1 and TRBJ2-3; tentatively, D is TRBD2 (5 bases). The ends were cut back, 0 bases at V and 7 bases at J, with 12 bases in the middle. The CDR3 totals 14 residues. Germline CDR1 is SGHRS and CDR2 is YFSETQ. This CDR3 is CASSLGSSSNTQYF. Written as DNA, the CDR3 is TGCGCCAGCAGCTTGGGTTCTAGCAGCAATACGCAGTATTTT.

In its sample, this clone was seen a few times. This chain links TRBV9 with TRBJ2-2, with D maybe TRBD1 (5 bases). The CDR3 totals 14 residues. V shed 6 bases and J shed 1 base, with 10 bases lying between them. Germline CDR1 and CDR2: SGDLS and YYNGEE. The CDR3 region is CASTTGENTGELFF. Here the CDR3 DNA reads TGTGCCAGCACCACAGGAGAGAACACCGGGGAGCTGTTTTTT.

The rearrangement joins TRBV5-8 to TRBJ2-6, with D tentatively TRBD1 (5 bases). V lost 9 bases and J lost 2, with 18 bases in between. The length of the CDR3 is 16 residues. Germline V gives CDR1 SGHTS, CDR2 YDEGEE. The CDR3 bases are TGTGCCACCAGAGCAAGGACAAGAGCTGGGGCCAACGTCCTGACTTTC. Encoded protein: CATRARTRAGANVLTF. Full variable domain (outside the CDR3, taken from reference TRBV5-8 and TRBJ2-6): EAGVTQSPTHLIKTRGQQATLRCSPISGHTSVYWYQQALGLGLQFLLWYDEGEERNRGNFPPRFSGRQFPNYSSELNVNALELEDSALYLCATRARTRAGANVLTFGAGSRLTVL.

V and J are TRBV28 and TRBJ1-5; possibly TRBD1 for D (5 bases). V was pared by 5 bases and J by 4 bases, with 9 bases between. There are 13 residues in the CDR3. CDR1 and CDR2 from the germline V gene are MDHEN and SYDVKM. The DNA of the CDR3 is TGTGCCAGCAGTCGGACACGGAATCAGCCCCAGCATTTT. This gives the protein CASSRTRNQPQHF. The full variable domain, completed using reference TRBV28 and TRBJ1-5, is DVKVTQSSRYLVKRTGEKVFLECVQDMDHENMFWYRQDPGLGLRLIYFSYDVKMKEKGDIPEGYSVSREKKERFSLILESASTNQTSMYLCASSRTRNQPQHFGDGTRLSIL.